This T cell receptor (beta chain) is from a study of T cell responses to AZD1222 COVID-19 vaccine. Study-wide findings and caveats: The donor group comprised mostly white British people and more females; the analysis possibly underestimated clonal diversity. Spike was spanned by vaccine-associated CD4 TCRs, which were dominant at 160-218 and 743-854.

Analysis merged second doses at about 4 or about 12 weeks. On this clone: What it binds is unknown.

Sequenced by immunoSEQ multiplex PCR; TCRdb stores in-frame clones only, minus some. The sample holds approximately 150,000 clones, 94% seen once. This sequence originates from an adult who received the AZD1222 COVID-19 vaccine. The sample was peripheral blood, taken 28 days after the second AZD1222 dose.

The CDR3 DNA follows: TGCGCCAGCAGACAGATGACAGTTGGGAACACTGAAGCTTTCTTT. It codes for CASRQMTVGNTEAFF. V and J are TRBV5-1 and TRBJ1-1, with D perhaps matching TRBD1 (5 bases). Germline V lookup: CDR1 SGHRS, CDR2 YFSETQ. The CDR3 loop spans 15 amino acids. V shed 5 bases and J shed 1 base, with 15 bases lying between them.